The 16 T cell receptor beta chains below were found in one sample sequenced in a study of T-cell reconstitution after alpha-beta-depleted transplantation in children. Unique molecular identifiers tagged the TCRbeta library. TCRdb reprocessed the PCR reads via MiXCR and lists one record per CDR3 protein. Of around 190,000 distinct CDR3 sequences listed, 5.5% to 7% are singletons. The specimen was PBMCs, collected before TCRalphabeta/CD19-depleted stem cell transplant. These receptors originate from a boy younger than 10 with acute lymphoblastic leukemia, due to receive a stem cell transplant.

The chain uses TRBV6-1 and TRBJ2-1; 10 nucleotides agree with TRBD2. The CDR3 covers 16 residues. Germline V gives CDR1 MNHNS, CDR2 SASEGT. Losses at the gene ends were 6 bases for V and 6 bases for J; bases not matched to a gene: 11. CDR3 nucleotide sequence: TGTGCCAGCAGCTTCGCTTGGACTAGCGGTATCAATGAGCAGTTCTTC. Amino acids: CASSFAWTSGINEQFF.

This clonotype has more than one count but fewer than ten. The V call is TRBV20-1, the J call TRBJ1-6; D may be TRBD1 (5 bases). Germline CDR1 reads DFQATT; CDR2 reads SNEGSKA (reference sequence). V lost 5 bases and J lost 0, with 11 bases in between. This CDR3 is 15 amino acids long. The CDR3 region is CSAGTTSSYNSPLHF. CDR3 DNA sequence: TGCAGTGCTGGGACCACGAGCTCCTATAATTCACCCCTCCACTTT.

This clonotype was observed many times. V and J are TRBV18 and TRBJ2-1; tentative D call: TRBD2 (6 bases). Trimming pared 3 bases from V and 8 bases from J, leaving 17 bases between. CDR1 is KGHSH and CDR2 is LQKENI in the germline V gene. This CDR3 is built from 15 residues. The CDR3 DNA follows: TGTGCCAGCTCACCGGGACGGGGGAATGGGGATGAGCAGTTCTTC. This sequence encodes CASSPGRGNGDEQFF.

In this sample, this clonotype turned up many times. The DNA for the CDR3 is TGCAGCGTTGAAGAGGGGCCGGTCCCTGAAGCTTTCTTT. It encodes CSVEEGPVPEAFF. The chain joins TRBV29-1 to TRBJ1-1, with D maybe TRBD1 (5 bases). Germline V gene lookup returns CDR1 SQVTM and CDR2 ANQGSEA. The CDR3 is made up of 13 amino acids. Trimming pared 0 bases from V and 6 bases from J, leaving 11 bases between.

This clonotype showed up many times. CDR3 in DNA: TGTGCCACCAGCAGAGATTGGGCCTACGAGCAGTACTTC. This sequence encodes CATSRDWAYEQYF. This rearrangement joins TRBV15 to TRBJ2-7; D remains unclear. Trimming shortened V by 0 bases and J by 2 bases, and 5 bases separated the two germline ends. The CDR3 consists of 13 residues. In germline, CDR1 is LNHNV, CDR2 YYDKDF (reference sequence).

The chain carries TRBV6-5 and TRBJ1-2; 8 bases agree with TRBD1. The CDR3 is made up of 15 amino acids. Trimming took 0 bases from V and 7 from J; bases not matched to a gene: 7. Germline V gene sequence: CDR1 MNHEY, CDR2 SVGAGI. CDR3 protein: CASSYSSGGKIGYTF. CDR3 coding DNA: TGTGCCAGCAGTTACTCTTCAGGGGGCAAGATTGGCTACACCTTC.

The rearrangement links TRBV9 to TRBJ2-3; D gene uncertain. The V and J ends lost 0 bases and 5 bases respectively, with 4 bases between them. The CDR3 length is 12 residues. Germline assignment: CDR1 SGDLS and CDR2 YYNGEE. DNA of the CDR3: TGTGCCAGCAGCGTAGTCGAAGATACGCAGTATTTT. Protein product: CASSVVEDTQYF.

This clonotype was recorded many times. V is TRBV11-2 and J is TRBJ2-7, with TRBD2 matching over 7 bases. This CDR3 region has 17 residues. Trimming cost V 3 bases and J 0 bases; bases outside gene matches: 11. Per germline, CDR1 SGHAT and CDR2 FQNNGV. CDR3 sequence reads: CASSLSAGPLSSYEQYF. CDR3 bases: TGTGCCAGCAGCTTGTCAGCGGGACCACTAAGCTCCTACGAGCAGTACTTC.

The genes are TRBV29-1 and TRBJ1-1; the match to TRBD1 covers 8 bases. This CDR3 is built from 11 residues. Trimming cost V 3 bases and J 10 bases; bases outside gene matches: 4. CDR1 and CDR2 (germline): SQVTM, ANQGSEA. In DNA form, the CDR3 reads TGCAGCGTTGAGCAGGGGGCTGGAGCTTTCTTT. It specifies CSVEQGAGAFF. The full variable domain, in which reference TRBV29-1 and TRBJ1-1 provide the parts outside the CDR3, is SAVISQKPSRDICQRGTSLTIQCQVDSQVTMMFWYRQQPGQSLTLIATANQGSEATYESGFVIDKFPISRPNLTFSTLTVSNMSPEDSSIYLCSVEQGAGAFFGQGTRLTVV.

This clonotype appeared many times. The chain carries TRBV27 and TRBJ2-3; 9 nucleotides line up with TRBD2. The CDR3 length is 19 residues. V lost 2 bases and J lost 0; bases outside the gene matches: 12. CDR1 and CDR2 from the germline V gene are MNHEY and SMNVEV (reference sequence). CDR3 nucleotides: TGTGCCAGCAGTTTAGACTCCCCTCGACTAGCGGCTAGCACAGATACGCAGTATTTT. Residues: CASSLDSPRLAASTDTQYF.

At least ten counts were recorded for this clonotype. The chain has TRBV5-1 and TRBJ2-3; no definite D call. This CDR3 contains 14 residues. Trimming removed 0 bases at V and 3 bases at J, with 8 bases between. In germline, CDR1 is SGHRS, CDR2 YFSETQ. CDR3 loop: CASSLEGGTDTQYF. CDR3 nucleotide sequence: TGCGCCAGCAGCTTGGAGGGCGGAACAGATACGCAGTATTTT.

This sequence joins TRBV6-5 and TRBJ1-2; D is possibly TRBD1 (5 bases). The CDR3 has 14 amino acids. Trimming left V 0 bases short and J 8 bases short, with 13 bases between. The germline CDR1 and CDR2 sequences are MNHEY and SVGAGI. The CDR3 loop reads CASSYSGTPEGYTF. CDR3 sequence (DNA): TGTGCCAGCAGTTACTCCGGGACCCCCGAGGGCTACACCTTC.

The sample holds a few counts of this clonotype. The chain employs TRBV27 and TRBJ2-7; D unclear. Per the germline V gene, CDR1 is MNHEY and CDR2 is SMNVEV (reference sequence). Trimming cost V 8 bases and J 2 bases, with 10 bases left between them. The CDR3 length is 12 residues. The CDR3 region has the DNA TGTGCCAGCGGTACGTATCCCTACGAGCAGTACTTC. Translation gives CASGTYPYEQYF.

In regard to this clonotype: Mismatch with germline at one junction end may stem from a read error. The J gene is TRBJ1-2, the V gene TRBV20-1; maybe TRBD1 (6 bases). This CDR3 contains 14 residues. Germline V gives CDR1 DFQATT, CDR2 SNEGSKA (reference sequence). In DNA, the CDR3 is TGCAGTCCTAGCCGGCCAGGGGCTAACTATGGCTACACCTTC. Translating gives CSPSRPGANYGYTF.

This clonotype showed up just a few times. The rearrangement joins TRBV7-8 to TRBJ2-1, with 7 nucleotides matching TRBD2. V dropped 4 bases and J dropped 0; count of bases not matched to a gene: 9. Looked up from germline, CDR1 is SGHVS and CDR2 is FQNEAQ. The CDR3 length is 17 residues. The CDR3 region has the DNA TGTGCCAGCAGCTCATCCAGGACGGGGGGCTCCTACAATGAGCAGTTCTTC. Translated, it gives CASSSSRTGGSYNEQFF.

This clonotype came up many times. V is TRBV20-1 and J is TRBJ2-1; 11 nucleotides line up with TRBD2. V trimming: 3 bases; J trimming: 6 bases; junction bases outside the gene matches: 16. The CDR3 spans 18 residues. Germline loops: CDR1 DFQATT, CDR2 SNEGSKA (reference sequence). The CDR3 sequence is CSASLAGGPFAGFNEQFF. The CDR3 DNA reads as TGCAGTGCTAGCTTAGCGGGAGGGCCGTTTGCGGGGTTCAATGAGCAGTTCTTC.